The 13 T cell receptor beta chains below come from one sample, sequenced in a study of Graves' ophthalmopathy and Graves' hyperthyroidism. Researchers took RNA transcripts and amplified TCR beta CDR3 regions from them. HTBI primers were used in a first-round RT-PCR, which preceded a second-round multiplex PCR. TCRdb re-called the multiplex PCR reads with MiXCR, one entry per CDR3 protein. This sample has about 620,000 distinct CDR3 sequences, with about a fifth found just once. Specimen: peripheral blood. The receptor set was obtained from a woman between 18 and 30 years old with stable Graves' hyperthyroidism. Some clones in this sample may be carry-over from other donors' samples.

Ten or more counts support this clonotype. This chain links TRBV6-5 with TRBJ1-6, with 9 nucleotides matching TRBD1. The CDR3 is 16 amino acids. Germline V lookup: CDR1 MNHEY, CDR2 SVGAGI. V shed 2 bases, J shed 14 bases, and the junction held 13 bases outside the gene matches. This CDR3 is CASSYGSGQGSWALHF. CDR3 in DNA: TGTGCCAGCAGTTACGGATCTGGACAGGGGAGTTGGGCCCTCCACTTT.

The table lists this clonotype with many counts. The CDR3 DNA follows: TGTGCCAGCAGCTTAGGACAGGAGCCCTACGAGCAGTACTTC. This sequence encodes CASSLGQEPYEQYF. The chain combines TRBV7-2 with TRBJ2-7; D is perhaps TRBD1 (6 bases). Germline CDR1 SGHTA, CDR2 FQGNSA. Deletions cut 1 base from V and 2 bases from J, with 9 bases between. The CDR3 extends over 14 amino acids.

This chain links TRBV12-3 or TRBV12-4 with TRBJ1-5; 11 bases fit TRBD1. The CDR3 consists of 17 residues. V gave up 3 bases and J gave up 2 bases; unmatched junction bases: 6. For the CDR3, the DNA is TGTGCCAGCAGTTTCCCCGGGACAGGGGGGGGCAATCAGCCCCAGCATTTT. Its translation is CASSFPGTGGGNQPQHF.

This clonotype was counted at least ten times. The CDR3 protein is CASSRGGNDEQYF. In DNA, the CDR3 is TGTGCCAGCTCGCGTGGTGGGAACGACGAGCAGTACTTC. This chain joins TRBV18 and TRBJ2-7; D call uncertain. In germline, CDR1 is KGHSH, CDR2 LQKENI. V lost 6 bases and J 5 bases, leaving 14 bases between the germline ends. This CDR3 has 13 residues.

There are many counts of this clonotype. The genes are TRBV6-1 and TRBJ2-7, with TRBD2 matching 9 bases. The length of the CDR3 is 15 residues. V dropped 4 bases and J dropped 1; count of bases not matched to a gene: 5. Germline lookup yields CDR1 MNHNS and CDR2 SASEGT. The DNA for the CDR3 is TGTGCCAGCAGTGTTAGACTAGCGGATTCCTACGAGCAGTACTTC. Translated: CASSVRLADSYEQYF.

This clonotype was observed at least ten times. The gene calls are TRBV20-1 and TRBJ2-5, with D hard to call. The CDR3 consists of 14 residues. Germline CDR1 and CDR2: DFQATT and SNEGSKA (reference sequence). V lost 6 bases and J 5 bases, leaving 19 bases between the germline ends. CDR3 DNA sequence: TGCAGTGCAATAAGCCCAATCCAAGCTGAGACCCAGTACTTC. Residues: CSAISPIQAETQYF.

This clonotype was seen repeatedly, ten times or more. The chain recombines TRBV19 with TRBJ2-7; no definite D call. From germline, CDR1 is LNHDA and CDR2 SQIVND (reference sequence). This CDR3 contains 13 residues. V was cut by 6 bases and J by 1 base, with 10 bases left in between. CDR3 sequence: CASRRTLSYEQYF. The CDR3 DNA is TGTGCCAGTAGGCGTACGCTATCCTACGAGCAGTACTTC.

The chain uses TRBV6-1 and TRBJ2-7; D call uncertain. From germline, CDR1 is MNHNS and CDR2 SASEGT. CDR3 length: 13 residues. V was trimmed by 7 bases and J by 3 bases, leaving 13 bases between them. The CDR3 reads CASTTTLVYEQYF. Here the CDR3 DNA reads TGTGCCAGCACCACAACTTTAGTCTACGAGCAGTACTTC.

The gene calls are TRBV5-1 and TRBJ2-5, with 12 bases that match TRBD2. The V and J ends lost 0 bases and 5 bases, in that order; junction bases with no gene match: 11. The CDR3 runs to 18 residues. Germline lookup yields CDR1 SGHRS and CDR2 YFSETQ. Here the CDR3 DNA reads TGCGCCAGCAGCTTGGCGACTAGCGGGGGCCACGCACGGGAGACCCAGTACTTC. Translating it yields CASSLATSGGHARETQYF.

This clonotype was seen more than once but under ten times. The V gene is TRBV24-1, the J gene TRBJ1-2; D remains ambiguous. V lost 7 bases and J lost 4, with 12 bases in between. The CDR3 runs 13 residues. CDR1 and CDR2 from the germline V gene are KGHDR and SFDVKD. CDR3 sequence reads: CATSLRNLYGYTF. Written as DNA, the CDR3 is TGTGCCACCAGCTTACGGAACCTCTATGGCTACACCTTC.

The rearrangement links TRBV7-9 to TRBJ2-7; 8 nucleotides match TRBD1. The CDR3 loop spans 14 amino acids. Trimming took 5 bases from V and 3 from J; bases not matched to a gene: 6. The germline gives CDR1 SEHNR, CDR2 FQNEAQ (reference sequence). CDR3 protein: CASSTTGADYEQYF. CDR3 sequence (DNA): TGTGCCAGCAGCACGACAGGGGCAGACTACGAGCAGTACTTC.

The chain recombines TRBV12-3 or TRBV12-4 with TRBJ2-5, with 7 positions matching TRBD2. The CDR3 sequence is 11 residues long. The V segment lost 9 bases and the J segment 5 bases; nucleotides outside the gene matches: 3. In DNA, the CDR3 is TGTGCCAGTACCGGGGGGGAGACCCAGTACTTC. It encodes CASTGGETQYF.

This sequence joins TRBV12-3 or TRBV12-4 and TRBJ1-1; D may be TRBD1 (5 bases). V lost 6 bases and J lost 7, with 24 bases in between. This CDR3 has 16 amino acids. CDR3 sequence reads: CASSLASPGEGGEAFF. The CDR3 DNA sequence: TGTGCCAGCAGCCTCGCCTCCCCGGGGGAGGGCGGTGAAGCTTTCTTT.